This T cell receptor beta chain is from a study of blood T cell repertoires in COVID-19. Background on the study: There were acute and convalescent COVID-19 samples, and they came from the United States, Italy and Spain. Sources were T cells, B-cell-depleted T cells, or PBMCs; the material itself was cDNA or gDNA.

CDR1 is SGHTA, CDR2 FQGNSA, per germline. The CDR3 is made up of 13 amino acids. V lost 1 base to trimming and J lost 4 bases, with 7 bases between them. In the original analysis: Reference gene primer amplification gave estimated nucleated cell counts. Data came from immunoSEQ multiplex PCR; TCRdb stores just in-frame clones and leaves some out. The V and J calls and clone size were taken over from that table, and D and trimming were inferred from the DNA. This sample has about 350,000 clones; over 70% occur once, and the top ten carry about 6.9%. The sequenced sample was peripheral blood. V usage is TRBV7-2 and J usage is TRBJ1-2; no clear D gene. This receptor was obtained from a woman between 50 and 59 years old with COVID-19, enrolled during active disease. The CDR3 DNA sequence: TGTGCCAGCAGCTTAGTACAGACCTATGGCTACACCTTC. Its translation is CASSLVQTYGYTF.